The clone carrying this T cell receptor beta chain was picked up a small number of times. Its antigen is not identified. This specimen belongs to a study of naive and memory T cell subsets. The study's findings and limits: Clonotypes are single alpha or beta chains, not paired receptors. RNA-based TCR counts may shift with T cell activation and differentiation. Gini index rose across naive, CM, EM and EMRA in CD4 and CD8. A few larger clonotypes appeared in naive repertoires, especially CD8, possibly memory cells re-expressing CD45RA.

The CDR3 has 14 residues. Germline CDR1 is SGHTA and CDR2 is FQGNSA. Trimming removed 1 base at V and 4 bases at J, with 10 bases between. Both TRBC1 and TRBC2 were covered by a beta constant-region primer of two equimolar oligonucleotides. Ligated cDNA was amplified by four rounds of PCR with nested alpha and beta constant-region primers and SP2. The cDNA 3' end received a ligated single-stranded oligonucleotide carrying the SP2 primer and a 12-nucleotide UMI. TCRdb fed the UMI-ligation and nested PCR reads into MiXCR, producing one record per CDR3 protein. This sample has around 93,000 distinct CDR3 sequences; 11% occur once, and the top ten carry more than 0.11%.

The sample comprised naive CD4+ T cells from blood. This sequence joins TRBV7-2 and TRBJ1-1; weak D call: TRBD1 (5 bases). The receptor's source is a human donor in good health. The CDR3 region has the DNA TGTGCCAGCAGCTTAGTTGGGGGTGGCACTGAAGCTTTCTTT. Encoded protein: CASSLVGGGTEAFF.